This T cell receptor beta chain was recovered during a study of quantifying T cell responses using KT2 cells. Study overall: TCR alpha and beta constant-region primers primed reverse transcription of RNA. Findings and caveats of the study: Input KT2 cell number predicted KT2 alpha and beta sequence counts linearly over several orders of magnitude.

Germline V gene data show CDR1 as KGHSH and CDR2 as LQKENI. V dropped 3 bases and J dropped 3; count of bases not matched to a gene: 3. The CDR3 spans 15 residues. This clonotype was detected ten times or more. Its specificity is unknown. Each cDNA got a UMI-containing oligo ligated at its 3' end. The first PCR ran roughly 4 cycles with an equimolar RC1.1 and RC1.2 beta primer mix. TCRdb processed the UMI-ligation and nested PCR reads anew with MiXCR; each CDR3 protein has one entry. This table has 42,000 or so distinct CDR3 sequences, approximately 15% appearing once. Unfractionated PBMC were spiked with known numbers of KT2 clone cells.

The source is a human donor. Sequenced input: PBMCs spiked with cells of the T cell clone KT2. The chain joins TRBV18 to TRBJ2-1; 9 nucleotides match TRBD2. The CDR3 loop reads CASSPGLANYNEQFF. In nucleotides, the CDR3 is TGTGCCAGCTCACCCGGACTAGCGAACTACAATGAGCAGTTCTTC.